The next 12 T cell receptor beta chains were all read from a single sample in a study of shared clonotypes between healthy human individuals (TCRdb year 2020). Library prep was done by the immunoSEQ multiplex PCR assay. TCRdb re-hosts the immuneACCESS table, in-frame sequences only. Its copies lack some clones; in the studies checked, an unresolved V gene accounts for under half of them, and the cause for the rest is not known. This sample is represented by about 460,000 clones; 75% to 80% of them were singletons. The top ten constitute around 13% of the sample. The sample taken for sequencing was PBMCs. These receptors all come from a woman aged 35 to 49 in good health. Some clones in this sample may be carry-over from other donors' samples.

A word on this clone: This sequence is one base from a far larger clone and is likely a read error. The chain links TRBV13 to TRBJ2-7; D assignment may be TRBD1 or TRBD2 (5 bases each). The CDR3 length is 14 residues. Germline-derived CDR1 and CDR2 are PRHDT and FYEKMQ (reference sequence). In DNA, the CDR3 is TGTGCCAGCAGCCTGGGGGTCCCCTCCTGCGAGCAGTACTTC. Translated, it gives CASSLGVPSCEQYF.

The chain employs TRBV7-2 and TRBJ2-1; 8 nucleotides agree with TRBD1. Germline CDR1 reads SGHTA; CDR2 reads FQGNSA. J gave up 8 bases and V 0 bases, and 12 bases lay outside the gene matches. The CDR3 runs 17 residues. The CDR3, as DNA: TGTGCCAGCAGCTTAGCCAGGGGGCTAATCGTTTGGGATGAGCAGTTCTTC. The encoded protein is CASSLARGLIVWDEQFF.

As for this clone: A far larger clone is just one base off, so this is likely a read error. This chain connects TRBV30 to TRBJ2-2; weak D call: TRBD2 (5 bases). There are 14 residues in the CDR3. Per germline, CDR1 GTSNPN and CDR2 SVGIG (reference sequence). The V end was cut by 5 bases, the J end by 7 bases, with 17 bases between. The CDR3 is CAWGAQPRGGELFF. Written as DNA, the CDR3 is TGTGCCTGGGGTGCCCAGCCCCGGGGCGGGGAGCTGTTTTTT.

The V call is TRBV7-2, the J call TRBJ2-1; D not certain. The CDR3 extends over 14 amino acids. The V gene's germline CDR1 is SGHTA and CDR2 FQGNSA. V was shortened by 5 bases and J by 6 bases, with 14 bases between the two germline ends. CDR3 amino acids: CASSPQISANEQFF. Here the CDR3 DNA reads TGTGCCAGCAGCCCCCAGATAAGCGCCAATGAGCAGTTCTTC.

On this clone: This same CDR3 is encoded by further DNA sequences in the sample. The chain joins TRBV5-1 to TRBJ2-5; TRBD1 agrees at 7 bases. The germline gives CDR1 SGHRS, CDR2 YFSETQ. V trimming: 0 bases; J trimming: 4 bases; junction bases outside the gene matches: 0. This CDR3 has 13 residues. The CDR3 DNA reads as TGCGCCAGCAGCTTGGGACAGGGAGAGACCCAGTACTTC. It codes for CASSLGQGETQYF.

The genes are TRBV6-1 and TRBJ1-2; 7 bases map to TRBD1. V shed 4 bases and J 14 bases; nucleotides not matched to a gene: 13. Germline V gene data show CDR1 as MNHNS and CDR2 as SASEGT. This CDR3 is 13 amino acids long. The CDR3 DNA sequence: TGTGCCAGCAGTGTCCGGGACAGTGGGAGATGGACCTTC. Protein: CASSVRDSGRWTF.

The chain couples TRBV6-6 to TRBJ1-2; TRBD1 is a possible D gene (5 bases). Per the germline V gene, CDR1 is MNHNY and CDR2 is SVGAGI (reference sequence). The CDR3 is made up of 12 amino acids. The V and J ends lost 5 bases and 8 bases respectively, with 12 bases between them. As DNA, the CDR3 is TGTGCCAGCAGTCTTCCAGGGAAGGGCTACACCTTC. The encoded protein is CASSLPGKGYTF.

The chain carries TRBV28 and TRBJ1-2, with D possibly TRBD1 on 6 matching bases. The germline V gene has CDR1 MDHEN and CDR2 SYDVKM. V was pared by 6 bases and J by 3 bases, with 17 bases between. The CDR3 runs to 15 residues. In DNA form, the CDR3 reads TGTGCCAGCAGGGCCCGGGGGGCTGCGGACTATGGCTACACCTTC. Translating gives CASRARGAADYGYTF.

This clone was counted a single time. The chain recombines TRBV7-9 with TRBJ1-1; 10 bases fit TRBD1. Germline trimming cut 11 bases from V and 5 bases from J; bases unmatched to any gene: 8. This CDR3 region has 13 residues. The V gene's germline CDR1 is SEHNR and CDR2 FQNEAQ (reference sequence). The DNA for the CDR3 is TGTGCCGCCTCCGGGACAGGGGTTACTGAAGCTTTCTTT. Residues: CAASGTGVTEAFF. Complete variable domain (other parts from reference TRBV7-9 and TRBJ1-1): DTGVSQNPRHKITKRGQNVTFRCDPISEHNRLYWYRQTLGQGPEFLTYFQNEAQLEKSRLLSDRFSAERPKGSFSTLEIQRTEQGDSAMYLCAASGTGVTEAFFGQGTRLTVV.

V is TRBV7-3 and J is TRBJ2-2; D is ambiguous. The CDR3 contains 16 residues. CDR1 is SGHTA, CDR2 FQGTGA, per germline. V lost 0 bases and J lost 0, with 8 bases in between. CDR3 nucleotide sequence: TGTGCCAGCAGCTTAACGGGGAACTCGAACACCGGGGAGCTGTTTTTT. This sequence encodes CASSLTGNSNTGELFF.

The CDR3 DNA follows: TGTGCCAGCAGCCCCCGGGCAGGGGTTGGCGAGCAGTACTTC. Amino acid sequence: CASSPRAGVGEQYF. The chain joins TRBV6-4 to TRBJ2-7; tentative D call: TRBD1 (6 bases). This CDR3 region has 14 residues. Deletions cut 6 bases from V and 6 bases from J, with 18 bases between. Germline CDR1 MRHNA, CDR2 SNTAGT.

V is TRBV5-1 and J is TRBJ2-5; 8 bases map to TRBD1. The CDR3 loop spans 17 amino acids. Germline V gives CDR1 SGHRS, CDR2 YFSETQ. Germline trimming cut 1 base from V and 11 bases from J; bases unmatched to any gene: 19. The CDR3, as DNA: TGCGCCAGCAGCTTGTGGGGCGGACAGGGTCTGGGGGAGGAGCAGTACTTC. Translated: CASSLWGGQGLGEEQYF.